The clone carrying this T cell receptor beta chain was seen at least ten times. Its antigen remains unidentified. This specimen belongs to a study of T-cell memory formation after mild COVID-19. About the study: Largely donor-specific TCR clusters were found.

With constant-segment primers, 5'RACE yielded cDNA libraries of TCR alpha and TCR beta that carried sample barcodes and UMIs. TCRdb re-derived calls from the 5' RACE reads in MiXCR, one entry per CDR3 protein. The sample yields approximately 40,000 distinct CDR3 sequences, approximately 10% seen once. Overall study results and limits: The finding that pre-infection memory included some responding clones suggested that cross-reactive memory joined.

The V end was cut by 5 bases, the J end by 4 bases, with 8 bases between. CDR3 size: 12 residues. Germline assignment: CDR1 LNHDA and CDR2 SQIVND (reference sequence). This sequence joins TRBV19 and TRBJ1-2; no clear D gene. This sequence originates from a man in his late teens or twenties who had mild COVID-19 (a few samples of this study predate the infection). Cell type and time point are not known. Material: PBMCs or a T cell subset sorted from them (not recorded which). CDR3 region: CASSPEAYGYTF. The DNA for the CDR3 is TGTGCCAGTAGTCCAGAAGCCTATGGCTACACCTTC.